The entry below describes one T cell receptor (beta chain). The antigen remains unidentified. These data are taken from a study of T cells in pancreatic ductal adenocarcinoma. Findings and limits, study-wide: No significant tumor-blood clonality difference; means were about 0.12 and 0.073. Compared with tumor, blood showed more total productive templates and roughly 8.1-fold more clonotypes.

The selected patients with pancreatic ductal adenocarcinoma had surgery but no neoadjuvant therapy. Sequencing used immunoSEQ multiplex PCR; TCRdb keeps in-frame clones, though not all of them. Here the sample spans 31,000 or so clones, around 94% being singletons. This CDR3 contains 14 residues. V was trimmed by 2 bases and J by 2 bases, leaving 10 bases between them. Germline CDR1 and CDR2: SGHTA and FQGTGA. The chain uses TRBV7-3 and TRBJ2-7; no clear D. The clonotype comes from a human donor with pancreatic ductal adenocarcinoma. The sequencing sample was made of PBMCs. CDR3 protein: CASSLDRMPYEQYF. The CDR3 DNA reads as TGTGCCAGCAGCTTAGATCGGATGCCCTACGAGCAGTACTTC.